The text below deals with one T cell receptor beta chain. Its antigen is not identified. The sample belongs to a study of cytomegalovirus exposure and HLA in healthy donors. Study context: HLA-typed donors contributed around 85 million unique TCRs, which were held in an early data release. Study-wide points: Rarity characterized most TCR sequences, yet some public TCRs appeared in many donors. Reportedly, cytomegalovirus status was diagnosed with high sensitivity and specificity. The study carried out a later analysis of TCR beta sequences. It associated 16,951 of them with specific HLA alleles at a false discovery rate of 0.05.

PCR used 60 Vbeta primers and 13 Jbeta primers. Profiling relied on immunoSEQ multiplex PCR, and the TCRdb table lists in-frame clones only, not all of them. The table lists over 95,000 clones, about 79% of them singletons, with around 2.5% in the top ten. Sequencing input: PBMCs. The receptor comes from a woman younger than 35 in good health and CMV-seronegative.

The CDR3 DNA sequence: TGTGCCAGCAGCCCGGGACACCGAAATTGGGGGAATCAGCCCCAGCATTTT. Translated: CASSPGHRNWGNQPQHF. The chain couples TRBV5-6 to TRBJ1-5, with a weak D call TRBD1 (6 bases). Trimming took off 4 bases at V and 4 bases at J, with 21 bases between the two ends. CDR3 size: 17 residues. CDR1 and CDR2 from the germline V gene are SGHDT and YYEEEE.